This TCR beta chain was observed in a study of CD8+CD57+ T cells in acquired aplastic anemia. Patients selected for sequencing had displayed CD8+CD57+ cell expansion by flow cytometry. This clonotype has a count of ten or more. V was cut by 4 bases and J by 2 bases, with 16 bases left in between. The CDR3 runs to 16 residues. In germline, CDR1 is MNHNS, CDR2 SASEGT. The use of genomic DNA as template underpinned the TCR beta VDJ and CDR3 profiling. TCRdb reprocessed the reads via MiXCR and lists one record per CDR3 protein. The sample lists 150,000 to 200,000 distinct CDR3 sequences; 40% to 60% were seen once.

The TCR sequence derives from a human donor with aplastic anemia. The rearrangement links TRBV6-1 to TRBJ2-3, with a tentative D call TRBD2 (6 bases). The specimen sequenced was sorted CD4+, CD8+, or CD8+CD57+ T cells (not recorded which) from PBMCs. The CDR3, as DNA: TGTGCCAGCAGTGTCGGCCGGCGGGATTCCACAGATACGCAGTATTTT. It is translated as CASSVGRRDSTDTQYF.